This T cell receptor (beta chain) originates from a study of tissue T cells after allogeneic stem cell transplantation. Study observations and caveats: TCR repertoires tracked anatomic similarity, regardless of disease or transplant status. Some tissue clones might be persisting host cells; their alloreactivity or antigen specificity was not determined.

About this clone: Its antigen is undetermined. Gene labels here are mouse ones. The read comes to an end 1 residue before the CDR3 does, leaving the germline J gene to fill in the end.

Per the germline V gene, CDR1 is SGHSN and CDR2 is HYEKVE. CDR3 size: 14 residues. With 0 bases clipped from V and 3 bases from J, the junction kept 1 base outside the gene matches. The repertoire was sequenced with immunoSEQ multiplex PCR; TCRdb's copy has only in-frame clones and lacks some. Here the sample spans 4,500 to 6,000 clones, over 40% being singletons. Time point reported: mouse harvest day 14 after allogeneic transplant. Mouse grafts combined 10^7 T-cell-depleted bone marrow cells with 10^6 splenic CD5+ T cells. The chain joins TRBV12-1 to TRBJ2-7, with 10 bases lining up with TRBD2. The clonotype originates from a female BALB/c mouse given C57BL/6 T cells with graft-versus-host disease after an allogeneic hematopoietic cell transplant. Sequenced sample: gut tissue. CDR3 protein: CASSLGLGVYEQYF. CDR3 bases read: TGTGCCAGCTCTCTCGGACTGGGGGTCTATGAACAGTAC.